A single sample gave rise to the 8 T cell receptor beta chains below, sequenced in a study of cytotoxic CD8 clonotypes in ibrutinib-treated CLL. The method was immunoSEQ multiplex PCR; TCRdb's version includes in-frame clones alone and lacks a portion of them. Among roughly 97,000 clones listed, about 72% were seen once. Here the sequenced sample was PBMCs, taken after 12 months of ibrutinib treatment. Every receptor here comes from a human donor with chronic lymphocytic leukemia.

Here the CDR3 DNA reads TGTGCCTGGAGTTTAGACCCTCCCATCTATGGCTACACCTTC. Protein product: CAWSLDPPIYGYTF. The rearrangement joins TRBV30 to TRBJ1-2; D gene ambiguous. Trimming took 2 bases from V and 4 from J, leaving 14 bases between them. This CDR3 is 14 amino acids long. Germline V lookup: CDR1 GTSNPN, CDR2 SVGIG (reference sequence).

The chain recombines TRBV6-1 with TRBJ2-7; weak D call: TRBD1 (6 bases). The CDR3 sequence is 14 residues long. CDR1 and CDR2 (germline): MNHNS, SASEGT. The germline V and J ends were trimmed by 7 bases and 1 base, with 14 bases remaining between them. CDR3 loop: CASMRIRGSYEQYF. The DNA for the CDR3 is TGTGCCAGCATGCGGATAAGGGGGTCCTACGAGCAGTACTTC.

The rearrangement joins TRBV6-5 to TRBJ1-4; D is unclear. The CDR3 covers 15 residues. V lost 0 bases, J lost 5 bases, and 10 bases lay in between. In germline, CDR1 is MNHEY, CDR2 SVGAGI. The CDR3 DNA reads TGTGCCAGCAGTTACTCGGGAGGCGGGAATGAAAAACTGTTTTTT. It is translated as CASSYSGGGNEKLFF.

The CDR3 is CASSLEPGQGYNEQFF. CDR3 in DNA: TGCGCCAGCAGCTTGGAACCGGGACAGGGCTACAATGAGCAGTTCTTC. The rearrangement links TRBV5-1 to TRBJ2-1, with 9 bases that match TRBD1. The CDR3 is 16 amino acids. Germline V gene sequence: CDR1 SGHRS, CDR2 YFSETQ. Germline trimming cut 0 bases from V and 3 bases from J; bases unmatched to any gene: 4.

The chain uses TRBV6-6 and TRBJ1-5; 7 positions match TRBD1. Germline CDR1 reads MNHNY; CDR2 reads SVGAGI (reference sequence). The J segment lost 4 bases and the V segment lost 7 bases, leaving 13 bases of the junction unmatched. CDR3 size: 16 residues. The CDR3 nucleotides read TGTGCCAGCAATGATCCGGGACAGATTTTTAATCAGCCCCAGCATTTT. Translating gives CASNDPGQIFNQPQHF.

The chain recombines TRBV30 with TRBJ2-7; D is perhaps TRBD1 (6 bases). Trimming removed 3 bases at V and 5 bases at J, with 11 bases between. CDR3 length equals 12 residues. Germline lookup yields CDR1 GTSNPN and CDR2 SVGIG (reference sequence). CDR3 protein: CAWSYRENEQYF. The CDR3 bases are TGTGCCTGGAGCTACAGGGAAAACGAGCAGTACTTC.

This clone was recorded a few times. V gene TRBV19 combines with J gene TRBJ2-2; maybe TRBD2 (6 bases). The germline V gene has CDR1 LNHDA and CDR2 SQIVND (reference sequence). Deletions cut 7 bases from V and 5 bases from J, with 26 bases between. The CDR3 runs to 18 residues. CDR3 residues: CASKLEGRANYFTGELFF. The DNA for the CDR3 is TGTGCCAGTAAATTGGAGGGTCGGGCAAACTACTTTACCGGGGAGCTGTTTTTT.

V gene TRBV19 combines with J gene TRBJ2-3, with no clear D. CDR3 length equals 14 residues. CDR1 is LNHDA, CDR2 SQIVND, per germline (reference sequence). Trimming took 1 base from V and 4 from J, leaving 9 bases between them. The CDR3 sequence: CASSIAPGADTQYF. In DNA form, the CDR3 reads TGTGCCAGTAGTATAGCCCCTGGGGCAGATACGCAGTATTTT. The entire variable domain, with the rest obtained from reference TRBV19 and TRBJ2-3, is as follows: DGGITQSPKYLFRKEGQNVTLSCEQNLNHDAMYWYRQDPGQGLRLIYYSQIVNDFQKGDIAEGYSVSREKKESFPLTVTSAQKNPTAFYLCASSIAPGADTQYFGPGTRLTVL.